This T cell receptor (beta chain) was identified during a study of cytomegalovirus exposure and HLA in healthy donors. Study background: Samples from HLA-typed donors yielded 85 million to 95 million unique TCRs in an early data release.

The PCR had 60 Vbeta and 13 Jbeta primers. Method: immunoSEQ multiplex PCR; TCRdb's copy keeps in-frame clones and lacks some. This sample's table reports some 20,000 clones. In the case of this clone: The antigen remains unidentified.

Whole-study results and caveats: TCR beta V segments were, for the most part, productive about 87% or about 30% of the time in an earlier analysis.

The sequenced sample consisted of PBMCs. The TCR originated in a man aged 55 to 70 in good health and CMV-seropositive.

CDR3 nucleotides: TGTGCCAGCAGTGAAAATCTAGGGGTCGAGCAGTACTTC. Protein: CASSENLGVEQYF. The rearrangement links TRBV6-1 to TRBJ2-7; TRBD1 might be the D (5 bases). The CDR3 totals 13 residues. With 2 bases removed from V and 6 bases from J, the gap between germline ends came to 11 bases. Germline values: CDR1 MNHNS, CDR2 SASEGT.